This T cell receptor beta chain was sequenced for a study of blood T cell repertoires in COVID-19. Study-level information: The United States, Italy and Spain were the sources of the acute and convalescent COVID-19 samples. T cells, B-cell-depleted T cells, or PBMCs provided the cDNA or gDNA that served as material.

How the authors handled the data: It was from reference gene primer amplification that nucleated cell counts were estimated. Some clones are missing from TCRdb's copy, which holds only in-frame ones; the method was immunoSEQ multiplex PCR. V, J and clone size are those of that table, while D and trimming were read from the DNA. The sample holds 130,000 to 150,000 clones, 84% seen once. V was clipped by 1 base and J by 2 bases, with 6 bases between them. CDR1 SGHVS and CDR2 FNYEAQ come from the germline V gene. This CDR3 spans 15 amino acids. The sequenced sample consisted of peripheral blood. The rearrangement links TRBV7-6 to TRBJ2-6; tentatively, D is TRBD2 (6 bases). The TCR sequence derives from a human donor in a cohort sampled during active COVID-19. The CDR3 sequence is CASSLGGAGANVLTF. CDR3 nucleotides: TGTGCCAGCAGCTTAGGCGGGGCTGGGGCCAACGTCCTGACTTTC.